What follows are 16 T cell receptor beta chains derived from one specimen sequenced in a study of monozygotic twins with inflammatory bowel disease. After re-calling the 5' RACE reads, TCRdb lists one entry per CDR3 protein, DNA absent. This repertoire includes approximately 120,000 distinct CDR3 sequences. The sequenced sample consisted of blood. Every receptor here comes from a human donor with ulcerative colitis or Crohn's disease, or a healthy co-twin of an affected twin (not recorded which).

The chain joins TRBV28 to TRBJ1-1; TCRdb designates TRBD1, a call that cannot be tested without DNA. From germline, CDR1 is MDHEN and CDR2 SYDVKM. The CDR3 loop spans 14 amino acids. The chain's CDR3 is CASSPWTETTEAFF.

The rearrangement joins TRBV15 to TRBJ1-4; the D call from TCRdb, TRBD1, cannot be confirmed without DNA. The CDR3 totals 15 residues. Germline CDR1 is LNHNV and CDR2 is YYDKDF (reference sequence). The CDR3: CATSRLTEIDEKLFF. Drawing the rest from reference TRBV15 and TRBJ1-4, the complete variable domain is DAMVIQNPRYQVTQFGKPVTLSCSQTLNHNVMYWYQQKSSQAPKLLFHYYDKDFNNEADTPDNFQSRRPNTSFCFLDIRSPGLGDTAMYLCATSRLTEIDEKLFFGSGTQLSVL.

This rearrangement joins TRBV5-5 to TRBJ1-1. The CDR3 runs 16 residues. Germline V gives CDR1 SGHKS, CDR2 YYEKEE (reference sequence). CDR3 sequence: CASSLQIGQEGLEAFF.

The J gene is TRBJ2-5, the V gene TRBV7-7; the D call of TRBD1 rests on TCRdb alone, since no DNA is present to check it. The CDR3 runs 16 residues. Germline V gene data show CDR1 as SSHAT and CDR2 as FNYEAQ (reference sequence). The CDR3 loop reads CASSLGPGQGQETQYF. Full variable domain (missing parts from reference TRBV7-7 and TRBJ2-5): GAGVSQSPRYKVTKRGQDVTLRCDPISSHATLYWYQQALGQGPEFLTYFNYEAQPDKSGLPSDRFSAERPEGSISTLTIQRTEQRDSAMYRCASSLGPGQGQETQYFGPGTRLLVL.

This chain uses TRBV20-1 with TRBJ2-1; the TCRdb D gene call, TRBD1, has no DNA to confirm it. In germline, CDR1 is DFQATT, CDR2 SNEGSKA (reference sequence). There are 15 residues in the CDR3. This CDR3 is CSARDPSGTGVEQFF.

This sequence joins TRBV9 and TRBJ2-1; TCRdb returns TRBD2, unconfirmable since there is no DNA. This CDR3 contains 14 residues. In germline, CDR1 is SGDLS, CDR2 YYNGEE. The CDR3 spells CASARGGSYNEQFF.

The V call is TRBV29-1, the J call TRBJ2-3. Germline loops: CDR1 SQVTM, CDR2 ANQGSEA. This CDR3 has 13 amino acids. CDR3 in amino acids: CSVRVPSTDTQYF.

This chain links TRBV5-1 with TRBJ1-2; lacking DNA, the TRBD1 call made by TCRdb goes unchecked. CDR1 SGHRS and CDR2 YFSETQ come from the germline V gene. The CDR3 extends over 15 amino acids. The CDR3 protein is CASSWGRQGHAGYTF.

The rearrangement links TRBV3-1 to TRBJ1-4; the D call of TRBD1 rests on TCRdb alone, since no DNA is present to check it. The CDR3 consists of 12 residues. Germline V gene data show CDR1 as LGHDT and CDR2 as YNNKEL (reference sequence). The CDR3 loop is CASSQGTQKLFF.

The chain is built from TRBV10-3 and TRBJ1-5; TCRdb's D call of TRBD1 is untestable without DNA. The CDR3 consists of 12 residues. The germline CDR1 and CDR2 sequences are ENHRY and SYGVKD. CDR3 amino acids: CAIQGGNQPQHF.

The V call is TRBV7-8, the J call TRBJ2-3; no DNA is available, so the TRBD2 call from TCRdb remains unchecked. This CDR3 is 16 amino acids long. Germline CDR1 is SGHVS and CDR2 is FQNEAQ. The CDR3 sequence is CASSKLAGDATDTQYF.

This chain links TRBV7-2 with TRBJ2-7. Germline values: CDR1 SGHTA, CDR2 FQGNSA. The CDR3 has 15 residues. This CDR3 reads CASSNQYYHSYEKYF.

V usage is TRBV19 and J usage is TRBJ1-5; no DNA is available, so the TRBD1 call from TCRdb remains unchecked. The CDR3 has 11 amino acids. Germline V gene data show CDR1 as LNHDA and CDR2 as SQIVND (reference sequence). CDR3 region: CASSDRVQQHF.

The chain employs TRBV20-1 and TRBJ2-3; TCRdb gives TRBD1 as the D gene, but with no DNA this cannot be confirmed. Germline loops: CDR1 DFQATT, CDR2 SNEGSKA (reference sequence). The CDR3 is 15 residues long. CDR3 in amino acids: CSAFGWTGKPDTQYF.

The chain couples TRBV12-3 or TRBV12-4 to TRBJ2-7; the D gene TCRdb calls, TRBD1, cannot be checked with no DNA. The CDR3 is 14 amino acids. The CDR3 is CASSLVRTGYEQYF.

V is TRBV7-7 and J is TRBJ1-3. The germline gives CDR1 SSHAT, CDR2 FNYEAQ (reference sequence). The CDR3 length is 15 residues. The CDR3 protein is CASSLDAGNGNTIYF.